The clone carrying this T cell receptor beta chain was counted a few times. The target antigen is unknown. This sample is part of a study of T cell responses to AZD1222 COVID-19 vaccine. Whole-study findings and limits: All repertoire sampling was performed exclusively after the peak T cell response.

Assay used: immunoSEQ multiplex PCR; TCRdb lists only in-frame clones, some missing. The repertoire has roughly 100,000 clones, more than 70% of them found once; the top ten carry about 9.4%. Germline V CDR1 and CDR2: GTSNPN, SVGIG (reference sequence). Deletions cut 1 base from V and 3 bases from J, with 9 bases between. The CDR3 spans 13 residues. This chain links TRBV30 with TRBJ1-1; weak D call: TRBD1 (5 bases). The input for sequencing was peripheral blood, taken 28 days after the second AZD1222 dose. The sequence came from an adult who received the AZD1222 COVID-19 vaccine. The CDR3, as DNA: TGTGCCTGGAGTGCCACACAGGACACTGAAGCTTTCTTT. Protein sequence: CAWSATQDTEAFF.